This T cell receptor (beta chain) was found in a study of blood T cell repertoires in COVID-19. Study-wide background: The United States, Italy and Spain provided the acute and convalescent COVID-19 samples.

In the authors' methods: For nucleated cells, counts were estimated from reference gene primer amplification. Clones were sequenced by immunoSEQ multiplex PCR, and TCRdb holds only the in-frame ones, with some missing. V and J calls and clone size are those listed in that table; D and trimming were worked out from the DNA. Among around 280,000 clones listed, around 87% were seen once. J lost 2 bases, V lost 5 bases, and 27 bases had no gene match. The CDR3 is 23 amino acids. Germline V lookup: CDR1 SQVTM, CDR2 ANQGSEA. This clone was observed once. The sequenced material came from peripheral blood. This clonotype originated in a woman aged 30 to 39 who had recovered from COVID-19. The rearrangement links TRBV29-1 to TRBJ2-3; TRBD2 matches at 14 bases. The CDR3 sequence: CSVLHRAPTSLTSGRALTDTQYF. CDR3 bases: TGCAGCGTTCTCCACCGGGCTCCCACTTCCTTGACTAGCGGGAGGGCCCTCACAGATACGCAGTATTTT.